This is a list of T cell receptor beta chains from one sample in a study of graft-versus-host responses after intestinal transplantation. Sequencing was performed with immunoSEQ multiplex PCR; in TCRdb, only in-frame clones are kept and a portion is missing. The sample shows tens of thousands of clones, approximately 92% of them seen only once. Sequencing used PBMCs, obtained roughly 260 days after intestinal transplant. The receptors shown here come from a human patient who received an intestinal transplant, so some T cells may come from the graft donor. CDR3s include the opening cysteine and the closing phenylalanine or tryptophan. The D gene is left open where the match is weak. Only some rows state a clone size, as once, few, many or a class for expanded clones.

TRBD1	TRBV5-6	13	TRBJ1-2	NA	TGTGCCAGCAGCTCGGGACAGGCCTATGGCTACACCTTC	CASSSGQAYGYTF
NA	TRBV19	17	TRBJ2-1	NA	TGTGCCAGTAGTATGGCCCTCAGGACAGACCCGTGGAATGAGCAGTTCTTC	CASSMALRTDPWNEQFF
TRBD1	TRBV6-5	15	TRBJ2-3	NA	TGTGCCAGCAGTTACGAGGGGGCAGCGGCAGATACGCAGTATTTT	CASSYEGAAADTQYF
TRBD1	TRBV5-6	16	TRBJ2-2	NA	TGTGCCAGCAGCTTGGACAGGGGGCAAGACGCCGGGGAGCTGTTTTTT	CASSLDRGQDAGELFF
TRBD1	TRBV6-5	16	TRBJ1-4	NA	TGTGCCAGCAGTTATCTGGGCGGGACAGGACGAGAAAAACTGTTTTTT	CASSYLGGTGREKLFF
TRBD2	TRBV13	17	TRBJ2-5	once	TGTGCCAGCAGCTACGCCCGGGCGGGAGAGTGGGGAGAGACCCAGTACTTC	CASSYARAGEWGETQYF
TRBD2	TRBV27	19	TRBJ2-3	NA	TGTGCCAGCAGCTCCTACTCTGCGGGACTAGCGGTGACTTGGGATACGCAGTATTTT	CASSSYSAGLAVTWDTQYF
NA	TRBV28	14	TRBJ1-1	few	TGTGCCAGCAGTTTGTCACACCTGAACACTGAAGCTTTCTTT	CASSLSHLNTEAFF
TRBD1	TRBV27	15	TRBJ2-3	NA	TGTGCCAGCAGTCCATCGGGACAGCTCACAGATACGCAGTATTTT	CASSPSGQLTDTQYF
TRBD1	TRBV29-1	13	TRBJ2-1	NA	TGCAGCGCCCCAATGAGACAGGGAATGGTGCAGTTCTTC	CSAPMRQGMVQFF
TRBD1	TRBV13	15	TRBJ2-5	NA	TGTGCCAGCAGCTCAAGTGGGGGACAGGAGGAGACCCAGTACTTC	CASSSSGGQEETQYF
NA	TRBV28	17	TRBJ2-7	NA	TGTGCCAGCAGTTTAACCCCCGACAGTCAGGGCTCCTACGAGCAGTACTTC	CASSLTPDSQGSYEQYF
NA	TRBV2	12	TRBJ2-3	NA	TGTGCCAGCACGGGGGCGGGAGATACGCAGTATTTT	CASTGAGDTQYF
TRBD1	TRBV27	14	TRBJ1-1	NA	TGTGCCAGCAGTAGGACGTCGACAGGGCCTGAAGCTTTCTTT	CASSRTSTGPEAFF
NA	TRBV6-6	13	TRBJ2-1	NA	TGCGCCAGTGTAGCGGAGCTCTACAATGAGCAGTTCTTC	CASVAELYNEQFF
NA	TRBV29-1	15	TRBJ2-1	NA	TGCAGCGTTACCCCGGTCACAGGTTGGCGCAATGAGCAGTTCTTC	CSVTPVTGWRNEQFF
TRBD1	TRBV5-1	16	TRBJ2-7	NA	TGCGCCAGCAGCACCGGCCGGGACAGCAAAAGTTTAGCTCAGTACTTC	CASSTGRDSKSLAQYF
TRBD2	TRBV7-2	15	TRBJ2-7	NA	TGTGCCAGCAGCTTAGGACTAGCGGCGACCTACGAGCAGTACTTC	CASSLGLAATYEQYF
NA	TRBV11-2	15	TRBJ2-3	NA	TGTGCCAGCAGCCCAGCCGGAGGGGACACAGATACGCAGTATTTT	CASSPAGGDTDTQYF
NA	TRBV7-6	13	TRBJ2-2	NA	TGTGCCAGCAGCTTTGGGCAAACCGGGGAGCTGTTTTTT	CASSFGQTGELFF
NA	TRBV7-2	14	TRBJ2-1	NA	TGTGCCAGCAGCTTTTACGGGGAACGCAATGAGCAGTTCTTC	CASSFYGERNEQFF
NA	TRBV5-6	16	TRBJ1-4	NA	TGTGCCAGCAGCTTCCTCGGTGGGACAACTAATGAAAAACTGTTTTTT	CASSFLGGTTNEKLFF
NA	TRBV5-1	14	TRBJ1-1	NA	TGCGCCAGCAGCTTCCAGGGTCGGAACACTGAAGCTTTCTTT	CASSFQGRNTEAFF
TRBD1	TRBV18	16	TRBJ1-1	NA	TGTGCCAGCTCACCACCGACAGGGCGGAGAAACACTGAAGCTTTCTTT	CASSPPTGRRNTEAFF
NA	TRBV19	13	TRBJ1-2	few	TGTGCCAGTAGTATACAGGGAGCCGGGGGCTACACCTTC	CASSIQGAGGYTF
NA	TRBV10-1	15	TRBJ2-2	NA	TGCGCCAGCAGTGCCTACAGGGTGAACACCGGGGAGCTGTTTTTT	CASSAYRVNTGELFF
TRBD2	TRBV18	17	TRBJ2-5	NA	TGTGCCAGCTCACCACCCCGGACTAGCGGGTCTCAAGAGACCCAGTACTTC	CASSPPRTSGSQETQYF
NA	TRBV9	16	TRBJ2-7	NA	TGTGCCAGCAGCGTATGGTTCGGTCGAGATTCCTACGAGCAGTACTTC	CASSVWFGRDSYEQYF
TRBD2	TRBV28	16	TRBJ2-1	NA	TGTGCCAGCAAGGGAAGCGGGAGAAGGGTCTACAATGAGCAGTTCTTC	CASKGSGRRVYNEQFF